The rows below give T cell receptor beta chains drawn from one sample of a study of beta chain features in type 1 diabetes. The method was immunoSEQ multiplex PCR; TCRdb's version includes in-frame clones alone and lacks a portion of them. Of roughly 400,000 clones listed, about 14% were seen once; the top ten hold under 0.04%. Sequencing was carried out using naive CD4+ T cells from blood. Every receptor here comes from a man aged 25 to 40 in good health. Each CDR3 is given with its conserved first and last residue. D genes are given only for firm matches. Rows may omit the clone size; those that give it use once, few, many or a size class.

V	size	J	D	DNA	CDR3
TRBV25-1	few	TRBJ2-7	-	TGTGCCAGCAGTGTCCTTCAGGGCTACGAGCAGTACTTC	CASSVLQGYEQYF
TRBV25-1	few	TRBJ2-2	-	TGTGCCAGCAGTGAGGTGCCAGGAACGAACACCGGGGAGCTGTTTTTT	CASSEVPGTNTGELFF
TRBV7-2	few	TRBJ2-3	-	TGTGCCAGCAGCTTTGGGGGCAAGAGCACAGATACGCAGTATTTT	CASSFGGKSTDTQYF
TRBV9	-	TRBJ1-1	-	TGTGCCAGCAGCGTAGTAGCTGACATCTCGGAAGCTTTCTTT	CASSVVADISEAFF
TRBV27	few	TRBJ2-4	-	TGTGCCAGCCGGAGGATAGCCAAAAACATTCAGTACTTC	CASRRIAKNIQYF
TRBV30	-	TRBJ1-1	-	TGTGCCTGGAGTCGAACAGGGACTGAAGCTTTCTTT	CAWSRTGTEAFF
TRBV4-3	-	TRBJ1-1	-	TGCGCCAGCAGCCAAGTCGGGAACACTGAAGCTTTCTTT	CASSQVGNTEAFF
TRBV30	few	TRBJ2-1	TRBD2	TGTGCCATGCACGGGGGGATGGGATACAATGAGCAGTTCTTC	CAMHGGMGYNEQFF
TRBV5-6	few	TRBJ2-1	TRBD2	TGTGCCAGCAGCCCCCGGACTAGCGGGGTCTCCTACAATGAGCAGTTCTTC	CASSPRTSGVSYNEQFF
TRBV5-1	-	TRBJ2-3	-	TGCGCCAGCAGCTATAGGCGGGGCCGCACAGATACGCAGTATTTT	CASSYRRGRTDTQYF
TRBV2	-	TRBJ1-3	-	TGTGCCAGCAGGCTACTAAACACCATATATTTT	CASRLLNTIYF
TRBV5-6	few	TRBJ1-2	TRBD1	TGTGCCAGCAGCTTGACAGGGGGCATCAACTATGGCTACACCTTC	CASSLTGGINYGYTF
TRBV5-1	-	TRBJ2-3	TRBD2	TGCGCCAGCAGCTCGCTAGCGGGGGGACCTTTCCCGGCGCAGTATTTT	CASSSLAGGPFPAQYF
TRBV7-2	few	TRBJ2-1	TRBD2	TGTGCCAGCACCCCCGGACTAGCGTTTTACAATGAGCAGTTCTTC	CASTPGLAFYNEQFF
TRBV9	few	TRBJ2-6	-	TGTGCCAGCAGCGTAGCTGACGGAATTTCTGGGGCCAACGTCCTGACTTTC	CASSVADGISGANVLTF
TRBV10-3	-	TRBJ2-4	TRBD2	TGTGCCATCGGAGCGGGGATAGCCAAAAACATTCAGTACTTC	CAIGAGIAKNIQYF
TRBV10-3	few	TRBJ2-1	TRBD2	TGTGCCATCAGTGAGGGCGGGGGAACTGCCAATGAGCAGTTCTTC	CAISEGGGTANEQFF
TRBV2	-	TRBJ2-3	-	TGTGCCAGCAAAAGGGGGGGAAGCACAGATACGCAGTATTTT	CASKRGGSTDTQYF
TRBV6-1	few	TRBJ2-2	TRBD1	TGTGCCAGCAGGGACAGGGAGATCACCGGGGAGCTGTTTTTT	CASRDREITGELFF
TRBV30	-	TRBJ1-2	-	TGTGCCTGGAACCGGGACCTTAGGAGCTATGGCTACACCTTC	CAWNRDLRSYGYTF
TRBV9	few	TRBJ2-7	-	TGTGCCAGCAGCGTAGGTGACGCAGCCTACGAGCAGTACTTC	CASSVGDAAYEQYF
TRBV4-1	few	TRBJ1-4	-	TGCGCCAGCAGCCAGTCGGGAGGGTGGAATGAAAAACTGTTTTTT	CASSQSGGWNEKLFF
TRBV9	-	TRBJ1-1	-	TGTGCCAGCAGCTACTCTGCGGGACTGGTCACTGAAGCTTTCTTT	CASSYSAGLVTEAFF
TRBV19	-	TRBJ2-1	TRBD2	TGTGCCAGTAGTACACTAGCGGCGGTGATCAATGAGCAGTTCTTC	CASSTLAAVINEQFF
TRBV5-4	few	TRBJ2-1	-	TGTGCCAGCAGCTTGGCCGGGACTCCGAACAATGAGCAGTTCTTC	CASSLAGTPNNEQFF
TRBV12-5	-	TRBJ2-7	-	TGTGCTAGTGGTTTGGTGGTCGGACCCTCCTACGAGCAGTACTTC	CASGLVVGPSYEQYF
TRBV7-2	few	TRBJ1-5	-	TGTGCCAGCAGCTTAGGGATTCAGTCGCAGCCCCAGCATTTT	CASSLGIQSQPQHF
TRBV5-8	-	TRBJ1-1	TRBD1	TGTGCCAGCAGCCTCCGGGACAGGGACACTGAAGCTTTCTTT	CASSLRDRDTEAFF
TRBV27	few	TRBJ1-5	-	TGTGCCAGCAGTTTCCGGGGTGGTGATCAGCCCCAGCATTTT	CASSFRGGDQPQHF
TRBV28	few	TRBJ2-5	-	TGTGCCAGCAGTCCACACAGGGTCCCCAGGGAGACCCAGTACTTC	CASSPHRVPRETQYF
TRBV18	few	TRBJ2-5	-	TGTGCCAGCTCACCGCGCGGGGCCAGGGAAGAGACCCAGTACTTC	CASSPRGAREETQYF
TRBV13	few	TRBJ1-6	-	TGTGCCAGCAGCGCGGTAGGGGGGGCGCGGAATTCACCCCTCCACTTT	CASSAVGGARNSPLHF
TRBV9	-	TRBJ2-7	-	TGTGCCAGCAGCGTAGCTACCGATCTATACGAGCAGTACTTC	CASSVATDLYEQYF
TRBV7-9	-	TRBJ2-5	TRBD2	TGTGCCAGCGGGACTAGCGGCCACGAGACCCAGTACTTC	CASGTSGHETQYF
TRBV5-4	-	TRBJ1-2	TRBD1	TGTGCCAGCAGCATTGGACAGGGGGCGCGTGGCTACACCTTC	CASSIGQGARGYTF
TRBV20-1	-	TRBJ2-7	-	TGCAGTGCGGGGCGTTCCTACGAGCAGTACTTC	CSAGRSYEQYF
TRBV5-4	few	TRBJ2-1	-	TGTGCCAGCACCTCCCAGCGGGACAACAATGAGCAGTTCTTC	CASTSQRDNNEQFF
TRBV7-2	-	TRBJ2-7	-	TGTGCCAGCTCCGTAGCCTACGAGCAGTACTTC	CASSVAYEQYF
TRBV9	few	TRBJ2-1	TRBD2	TGTGCCAGCAGCGTACGACCTAGCGGGAGTCCCGATGAGCAGTTCTTC	CASSVRPSGSPDEQFF
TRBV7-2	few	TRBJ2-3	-	TGTGCCAGCAGCAGTTCCGGAGATACGCAGTATTTT	CASSSSGDTQYF
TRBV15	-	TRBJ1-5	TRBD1	TGTGCCACCAGCCGGGACAGGGACAATCAGCCCCAGCATTTT	CATSRDRDNQPQHF
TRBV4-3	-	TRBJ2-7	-	TGCGCCAGCAGCCAAGATGTATCATACGAGCAGTACTTC	CASSQDVSYEQYF
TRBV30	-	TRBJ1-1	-	TGTGCCTGGACCCTAAGGGGGGGAACTGAAGCTTTCTTT	CAWTLRGGTEAFF
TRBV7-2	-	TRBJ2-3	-	TGTGCCAGCAGGACTGATACAGATACGCAGTATTTT	CASRTDTDTQYF
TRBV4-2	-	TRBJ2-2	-	TGTGCCAGCAGCCAAGACAGCGATAGTACTGGGGAGCTGTTTTTT	CASSQDSDSTGELFF
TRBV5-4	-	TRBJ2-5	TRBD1	TGTGCCAGCAGCGGCGACAGGGGGCGCGAAGAGACCCAGTACTTC	CASSGDRGREETQYF
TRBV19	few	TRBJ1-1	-	TGTGCCAGTAGCCCAGGCGCGGAGGCTTTCTTT	CASSPGAEAFF
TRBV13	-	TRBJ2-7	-	TGTGCCAGCAGCTTAGCCTACGAGCAGTACTTC	CASSLAYEQYF
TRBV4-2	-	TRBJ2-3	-	TGTGCCAGCAGCCTTGGGACCAACACAGATACGCAGTATTTT	CASSLGTNTDTQYF